A single sample is the source of the 20 T cell receptor beta chains below, sequenced in a study of cytomegalovirus exposure and HLA in healthy donors. 13 Jbeta primers and 60 Vbeta primers were used for the PCR. Data came from immunoSEQ multiplex PCR; TCRdb stores just in-frame clones and leaves some out. Among about 57,000 clones, approximately 80% were seen once, and the ten largest hold 2.9%. Specimen: PBMCs. These receptor sequences come from a woman aged 25 to 39 in good health and CMV-seronegative.

The chain employs TRBV7-9 and TRBJ1-1, with TRBD1 matching 9 bases. The CDR3 is 17 residues long. V shed 4 bases, J shed 3 bases, and the junction held 12 bases outside the gene matches. Per the germline V gene, CDR1 is SEHNR and CDR2 is FQNEAQ (reference sequence). CDR3 loop: CASSSSTGGLSHTEAFF. The CDR3 DNA sequence: TGTGCCAGCAGCTCCTCGACAGGGGGTCTCTCGCACACTGAAGCTTTCTTT.

The chain is built from TRBV4-1 and TRBJ2-7; D is possibly TRBD1 (6 bases). Trimming stripped 4 bases from V and 7 bases from J, with 17 bases between. CDR1 is MGHRA and CDR2 is YSYEKL in the germline V gene. The CDR3 has 14 amino acids. Here the CDR3 reads CASSPRVGAKEQYF. The DNA of the CDR3 is TGCGCCAGCAGCCCGCGTGTGGGGGCGAAAGAGCAGTACTTC.

The chain carries TRBV7-9 and TRBJ2-7; no reliable D call. V dropped 4 bases and J dropped 4 bases, with 8 bases sitting between them. The CDR3 consists of 12 residues. Germline lookup yields CDR1 SEHNR and CDR2 FQNEAQ (reference sequence). The CDR3, as DNA: TGTGCCAGCAGCTCTGGCTTATACGAGCAGTACTTC. Amino acid sequence: CASSSGLYEQYF.

The rearrangement joins TRBV18 to TRBJ1-1; 9 bases line up with TRBD1. This CDR3 contains 15 residues. V was clipped by 6 bases and J by 0 bases; unmatched bases: 5. Germline CDR1 and CDR2: KGHSH and LQKENI. The DNA of the CDR3 is TGTGCCAGCTCCCGGGACAGGGTCATGAACACTGAAGCTTTCTTT. This translates into CASSRDRVMNTEAFF.

This sequence joins TRBV4-2 and TRBJ2-2, with TRBD2 matching over 11 bases. The CDR3 length is 18 residues. Germline V gene data show CDR1 as LGHNA and CDR2 as YNFKEQ. The ends lost 3 bases at V and 6 bases at J; junction bases unmatched: 12. This CDR3 is CASSHTSGSSQKAGELFF. CDR3 nucleotide sequence: TGTGCCAGCAGCCACACTAGCGGGAGTTCCCAAAAGGCCGGGGAGCTGTTTTTT.

This chain joins TRBV15 and TRBJ1-1; TRBD1 might be the D (6 bases). This CDR3 has 15 residues. Germline CDR1 is LNHNV and CDR2 is YYDKDF (reference sequence). V was shortened by 4 bases and J by 4 bases, with 16 bases between the two germline ends. CDR3 loop: CATSTGGRVPTEAFF. The CDR3 region has the DNA TGTGCCACCAGCACGGGGGGCAGGGTCCCCACTGAAGCTTTCTTT.

This chain joins TRBV9 and TRBJ2-7; 10 bases fit TRBD1. Trimming removed 0 bases from V and 2 bases from J; junction bases left unmatched: 2. Germline V gene data show CDR1 as SGDLS and CDR2 as YYNGEE. This CDR3 has 15 residues. The CDR3 DNA is TGTGCCAGCAGCGTAGGAGGGACAGGGGCCTACGAGCAGTACTTC. Translation: CASSVGGTGAYEQYF.

The chain is built from TRBV7-2 and TRBJ2-6; 12 positions agree with TRBD2. The CDR3 covers 17 residues. The junction had 5 bases not matched to a gene; V was cut back by 5 bases and J by 3 bases. CDR1 SGHTA and CDR2 FQGNSA come from the germline V gene. This CDR3 reads CASSPTSGSSGANVLTF. DNA for the CDR3: TGTGCCAGCAGCCCGACTAGCGGGAGTAGTGGGGCCAACGTCCTGACTTTC. Full variable domain (outside the CDR3, taken from reference TRBV7-2 and TRBJ2-6): GAGVSQSPSNKVTEKGKDVELRCDPISGHTALYWYRQSLGQGLEFLIYFQGNSAPDKSGLPSDRFSAERTGGSVSTLTIQRTQQEDSAVYLCASSPTSGSSGANVLTFGAGSRLTVL.

In the case of this clone: Other DNA sequences within the sample encode an identical CDR3. The chain is built from TRBV19 and TRBJ2-3; D is unresolved. CDR1 is LNHDA and CDR2 is SQIVND in the germline V gene (reference sequence). V lost 1 base and J lost 4, with 6 bases in between. The CDR3 is 13 amino acids. CDR3 region: CASSIGLADTQYF. The CDR3 nucleotides are TGTGCCAGTAGTATAGGGTTAGCAGATACGCAGTATTTT.

The chain employs TRBV11-2 and TRBJ1-1; tentatively, D is TRBD1 (6 bases). Trimming stripped 3 bases from V and 5 bases from J, with 16 bases between. Looked up from germline, CDR1 is SGHAT and CDR2 is FQNNGV. This CDR3 spans 15 amino acids. The CDR3 region is CASSFSGGSGTEAFF. The CDR3 DNA follows: TGTGCCAGCAGCTTTAGTGGGGGCTCAGGGACTGAAGCTTTCTTT. Based on the CDR3 plus reference TRBV11-2 and TRBJ1-1, the full variable domain is EAGVAQSPRYKIIEKRQSVAFWCNPISGHATLYWYQQILGQGPKLLIQFQNNGVVDDSQLPKDRFSAERLKGVDSTLKIQPAKLEDSAVYLCASSFSGGSGTEAFFGQGTRLTVV.

The chain combines TRBV5-1 with TRBJ1-1, with D tentatively TRBD1 (5 bases). Germline loops: CDR1 SGHRS, CDR2 YFSETQ. The CDR3 loop spans 14 amino acids. Trimming removed 2 bases from V and 0 bases from J, with 8 bases in between. This CDR3 reads CASSFGGLNTEAFF. The DNA of the CDR3 is TGCGCCAGCAGCTTCGGGGGTTTGAACACTGAAGCTTTCTTT. Supplemented by reference TRBV5-1 and TRBJ1-1, the full variable domain reads KAGVTQTPRYLIKTRGQQVTLSCSPISGHRSVSWYQQTPGQGLQFLFEYFSETQRNKGNFPGRFSGRQFSNSRSEMNVSTLELGDSALYLCASSFGGLNTEAFFGQGTRLTVV.

The V gene is TRBV29-1, the J gene TRBJ1-2, with D perhaps matching TRBD1 (5 bases). Trimming stripped 5 bases from V and 4 bases from J, with 17 bases between. The CDR3 runs 14 residues. Germline values: CDR1 SQVTM, CDR2 ANQGSEA. CDR3 loop: CSVIPQEGLYGYTF. Here the CDR3 DNA reads TGCAGCGTTATTCCACAGGAGGGGCTCTATGGCTACACCTTC.

This chain connects TRBV7-2 to TRBJ1-1, with D unresolved. This CDR3 has 15 residues. V was cut by 2 bases and J by 0 bases, with 10 bases left in between. In germline, CDR1 is SGHTA, CDR2 FQGNSA. CDR3 nucleotides: TGTGCCAGCAGCTTATCTCTAGTCATGAACACTGAAGCTTTCTTT. Translated, it gives CASSLSLVMNTEAFF. Combining the CDR3 with reference TRBV7-2 and TRBJ1-1 gives the whole variable domain GAGVSQSPSNKVTEKGKDVELRCDPISGHTALYWYRQSLGQGLEFLIYFQGNSAPDKSGLPSDRFSAERTGGSVSTLTIQRTQQEDSAVYLCASSLSLVMNTEAFFGQGTRLTVV.

V and J are TRBV18 and TRBJ1-2; 10 nucleotides line up with TRBD1. The trim removed 1 base at V and 3 bases at J, leaving 2 bases unmatched. Germline-derived CDR1 and CDR2 are KGHSH and LQKENI. The CDR3 contains 15 residues. The CDR3 is CASSPRGTGDYGYTF. CDR3 DNA sequence: TGTGCCAGCTCACCACGAGGGACAGGGGACTATGGCTACACCTTC.

The chain combines TRBV7-2 with TRBJ2-5; TRBD2 might be the D (6 bases). This CDR3 comprises 13 residues. Trimming left V 4 bases short and J 5 bases short, with 11 bases between. CDR1 and CDR2 (germline): SGHTA, FQGNSA. The DNA for the CDR3 is TGTGCCAGCAGCTACAGCGGAGGGGAGACCCAGTACTTC. Translated, it gives CASSYSGGETQYF.

For the CDR3, the DNA is TGTGCCAGCAGCGGCGGTAATGAGCAGTTCTTC. Amino acids: CASSGGNEQFF. V and J are TRBV9 and TRBJ2-1, with D unresolved. This CDR3 is 11 amino acids long. CDR1 and CDR2 from the germline V gene are SGDLS and YYNGEE. The V end lost 3 bases, the J end lost 7 bases, and 5 bases lay between the germline ends.

This rearrangement joins TRBV19 to TRBJ1-6; 7 bases map to TRBD1. Germline lookup yields CDR1 LNHDA and CDR2 SQIVND (reference sequence). The CDR3 covers 16 residues. The junction had 12 bases not matched to a gene; V was cut back by 5 bases and J by 8 bases. The CDR3 is CASSAEGQLLHSPLHF. CDR3 sequence (DNA): TGTGCCAGTAGTGCGGAGGGACAGCTTCTTCATTCACCCCTCCACTTT.

The rearrangement joins TRBV2 to TRBJ2-1; the D gene is possibly TRBD2 (5 bases). Trimming removed 6 bases from V and 3 bases from J, with 6 bases in between. The CDR3 has 12 residues. In germline, CDR1 is SNHLY, CDR2 FYNNEI. The CDR3 loop is CASRADYNEQFF. The CDR3 DNA reads TGTGCCAGCAGAGCGGACTACAATGAGCAGTTCTTC.

This clone has just one count. The genes are TRBV2 and TRBJ2-1; 7 bases agree with TRBD1. Trimming cost V 5 bases and J 2 bases; bases outside gene matches: 6. Germline V gene lookup returns CDR1 SNHLY and CDR2 FYNNEI. This CDR3 is 15 amino acids long. CDR3 protein: CASSHRGPPYNEQFF. CDR3 nucleotides: TGTGCCAGCAGTCACAGGGGACCCCCCTACAATGAGCAGTTCTTC.

This clone was seen only a few times. V and J are TRBV5-4 and TRBJ2-3, with a tentative D call TRBD1 (5 bases). Trimming took off 1 base at V and 7 bases at J, with 19 bases between the two ends. Germline V CDR1 and CDR2: SGHNT, YYREEE (reference sequence). This CDR3 has 16 amino acids. The CDR3 DNA is TGTGCCAGCAGCTTGATGTTCGGGCAGGGCGATTATACGCAGTATTTT. This encodes CASSLMFGQGDYTQYF.